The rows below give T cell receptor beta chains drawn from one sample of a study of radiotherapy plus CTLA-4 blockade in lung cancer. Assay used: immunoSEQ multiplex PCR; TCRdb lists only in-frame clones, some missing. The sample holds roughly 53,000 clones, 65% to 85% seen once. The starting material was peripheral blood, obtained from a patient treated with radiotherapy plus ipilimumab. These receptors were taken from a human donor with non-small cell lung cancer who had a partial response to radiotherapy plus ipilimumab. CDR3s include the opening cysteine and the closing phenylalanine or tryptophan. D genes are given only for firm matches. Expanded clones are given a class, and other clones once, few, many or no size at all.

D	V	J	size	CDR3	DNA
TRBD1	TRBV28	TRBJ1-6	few	CASSLVTGGLSPLHF	TGTGCCAGCAGTTTAGTGACAGGGGGCCTTTCACCCCTCCACTTT
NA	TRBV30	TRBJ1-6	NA	CAWRWQGNSPLHF	TGTGCCTGGAGGTGGCAGGGGAATTCACCCCTCCACTTT
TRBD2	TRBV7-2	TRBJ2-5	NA	CASSLGTSGETQYF	TGTGCCAGCAGCTTAGGGACTAGTGGAGAGACCCAGTACTTC
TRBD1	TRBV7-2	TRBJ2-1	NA	CASVGTGWDEQFF	TGTGCCAGTGTCGGGACAGGGTGGGATGAGCAGTTCTTC
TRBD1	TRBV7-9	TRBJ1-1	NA	CASSSGQGNTEAFF	TGTGCCAGCAGCTCGGGACAGGGAAACACTGAAGCTTTCTTT
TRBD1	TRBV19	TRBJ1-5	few	CASSTGQPQPQHF	TGTGCCAGTAGTACGGGACAGCCGCAGCCCCAGCATTTT
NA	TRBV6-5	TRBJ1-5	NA	CASNPIAGQPQHF	TGTGCCAGCAACCCTATCGCGGGGCAGCCCCAGCATTTT
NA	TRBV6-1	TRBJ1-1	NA	CASSEGARPEAFF	TGTGCCAGCAGTGAAGGGGCACGACCTGAAGCTTTCTTT
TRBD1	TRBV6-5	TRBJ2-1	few	CASSKDRLLYNEQFF	TGTGCCAGCAGTAAGGACAGGCTGCTTTACAATGAGCAGTTCTTC
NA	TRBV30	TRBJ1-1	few	CARDRFNTEAFF	TGTGCCCGTGACAGATTTAACACTGAAGCTTTCTTT
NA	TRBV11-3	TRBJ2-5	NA	CASSLGGVMETQYF	TGTGCCAGCAGCTTGGGGGGAGTGATGGAGACCCAGTACTTC